In its sample, the clone carrying this T cell receptor beta chain was seen a few times. The antigen is undetermined. These data originate in a study of T cells in Graves' hyperthyroidism and ophthalmopathy. Amplified regions were TCR beta CDR3 sequences from RNA transcripts. Primed by the HTBI set, a first-round RT-PCR was run on the TCR CDR3. Using its own MiXCR run on the multiplex PCR reads, TCRdb lists one record per CDR3 protein. This sample carries more than 500,000 distinct CDR3 sequences, about 45% of them seen once, and the ten largest clones take 44%. The study's findings and limits: The model anticipated ophthalmopathy a median about six months pre-onset.

Germline V lookup: CDR1 DFQATT, CDR2 SNEGSKA (reference sequence). The CDR3 has 16 amino acids. V was clipped by 6 bases and J by 6 bases; unmatched bases: 13. The TCR originated in an adult woman with Graves' disease, either hyperthyroidism or ophthalmopathy (not recorded which). Sequencing input: peripheral blood or thyroid tissue (not recorded which). V gene TRBV20-1 combines with J gene TRBJ2-3; 12 nucleotides line up with TRBD1. The CDR3 DNA follows: TGCAGTGCGCCAACCCCGGGACAGGGGGCGGGCGATACGCAGTATTTT. This codes for CSAPTPGQGAGDTQYF.